The 5 T cell receptor beta chains listed next were all sequenced from one sample in a study of Graves' ophthalmopathy and Graves' hyperthyroidism. CDR3 regions of TCR beta were amplified from RNA transcripts. Second-round multiplex PCR came after first-round RT-PCR with HTBI primers. TCRdb called the multiplex PCR reads again in MiXCR, with one record for every CDR3 protein. The data show around 340,000 distinct CDR3 sequences, 15% to 20% seen once. Sequenced input: peripheral blood. All receptors derive from an adult man with Graves' ophthalmopathy.

In this sample, this clonotype turned up many times. V and J are TRBV5-1 and TRBJ2-2, with TRBD1 matching over 7 bases. This CDR3 is 15 amino acids long. The germline V gene has CDR1 SGHRS and CDR2 YFSETQ. V was clipped by 6 bases and J by 0 bases; unmatched bases: 5. This CDR3 reads CASTPGTANTGELFF. DNA for the CDR3: TGCGCCAGCACACCAGGGACAGCGAACACCGGGGAGCTGTTTTTT. The full variable domain, in which reference TRBV5-1 and TRBJ2-2 provide the parts outside the CDR3, is KAGVTQTPRYLIKTRGQQVTLSCSPISGHRSVSWYQQTPGQGLQFLFEYFSETQRNKGNFPGRFSGRQFSNSRSEMNVSTLELGDSALYLCASTPGTANTGELFFGEGSRLTVL.

This clonotype has at least ten counts. The gene calls are TRBV12-3 or TRBV12-4 and TRBJ2-4; a weak D match, TRBD1 (5 bases). Trimming took 6 bases from V and 3 from J, leaving 12 bases between them. This CDR3 comprises 14 residues. CDR3 residues: CASSPGIGKNIQYF. CDR3 DNA: TGTGCCAGCAGCCCAGGGATTGGCAAAAACATTCAGTACTTC.

This clonotype was seen repeatedly, ten times or more. The gene calls are TRBV6-1 and TRBJ1-1; TRBD1 is a possible D gene (6 bases). The germline CDR1 and CDR2 sequences are MNHNS and SASEGT. V was trimmed by 8 bases and J by 4 bases, leaving 17 bases between them. The CDR3 runs to 14 residues. The DNA for the CDR3 is TGTGCCAGCTCTACGGTCCAGGGGAGCACTGAAGCTTTCTTT. Encoded protein: CASSTVQGSTEAFF.

This clonotype was observed many times. The chain recombines TRBV5-1 with TRBJ1-1; 7 bases are shared with TRBD1. Germline CDR1 reads SGHRS; CDR2 reads YFSETQ. The CDR3 has 15 residues. After removal of 4 bases from V and 4 bases from J, the junction contained 10 bases not matched to a gene. CDR3 amino acids: CASSPVDRASTEAFF. CDR3 nucleotide sequence: TGCGCCAGCAGCCCGGTCGACAGGGCGAGCACTGAAGCTTTCTTT.

This clonotype has at least ten counts. Its ends do not fully match the called genes, so a read error is possible. The chain couples TRBV7-2 to TRBJ2-5, with 14 positions matching TRBD2. The germline CDR1 and CDR2 sequences are SGHTA and FQGNSA. The CDR3 runs 12 residues. The CDR3 loop is CASSSGLAGERF. DNA of the CDR3: TGTGCCAGCAGCTCGGGACTAGCGGGGGAGAGATTC.